This TCR beta chain was recovered during a study of T cell changes during pregnancy in multiple sclerosis. Some clones are missing from TCRdb's copy, which holds only in-frame ones; the method was immunoSEQ multiplex PCR. The table lists 25,000 to 35,000 clones, roughly nine tenths of them singletons. This CDR3 has 16 residues. J gave up 0 bases and V 6 bases, and 7 bases lay outside the gene matches. Germline V gives CDR1 WSHSY, CDR2 SAAADI. This chain joins TRBV10-2 and TRBJ1-4; 7 bases fit TRBD1. The sequence derives from a female donor with multiple sclerosis, enrolled in a pregnancy study. The specimen comprised CD8+ T cells from peripheral blood mononuclear cells, sampled in the second trimester of pregnancy. Here the CDR3 reads CASRTGYETTNEKLFF. CDR3 DNA sequence: TGCGCCAGCAGGACAGGGTACGAAACAACTAATGAAAAACTGTTTTTT.